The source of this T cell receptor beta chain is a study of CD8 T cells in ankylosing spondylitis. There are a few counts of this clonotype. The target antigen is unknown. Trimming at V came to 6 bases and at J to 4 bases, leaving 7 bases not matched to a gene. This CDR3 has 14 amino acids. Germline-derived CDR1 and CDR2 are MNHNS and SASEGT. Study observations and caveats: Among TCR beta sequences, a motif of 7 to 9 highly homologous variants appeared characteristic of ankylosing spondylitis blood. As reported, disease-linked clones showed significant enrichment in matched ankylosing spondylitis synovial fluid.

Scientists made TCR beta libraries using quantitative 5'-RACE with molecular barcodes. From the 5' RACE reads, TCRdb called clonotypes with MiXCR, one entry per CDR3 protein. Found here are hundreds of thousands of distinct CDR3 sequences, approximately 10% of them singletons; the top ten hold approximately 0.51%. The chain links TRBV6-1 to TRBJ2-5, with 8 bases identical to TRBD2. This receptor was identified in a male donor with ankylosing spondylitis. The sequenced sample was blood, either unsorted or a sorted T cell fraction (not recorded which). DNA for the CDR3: TGTGCCAGCAGGACACTAGCGGATGCAGAGACCCAGTACTTC. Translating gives CASRTLADAETQYF.